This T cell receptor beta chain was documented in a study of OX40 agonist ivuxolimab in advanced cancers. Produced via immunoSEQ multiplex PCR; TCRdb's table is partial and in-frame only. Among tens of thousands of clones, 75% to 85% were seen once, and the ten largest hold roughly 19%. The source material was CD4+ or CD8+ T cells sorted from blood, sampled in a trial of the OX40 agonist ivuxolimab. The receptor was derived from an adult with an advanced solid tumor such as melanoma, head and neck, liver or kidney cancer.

Here the CDR3 DNA reads TGTGCCAGCAGTTACCCCAATAGCAATCAGCCCCAGCATTTT. It encodes CASSYPNSNQPQHF. The rearrangement uses TRBV6-5 and TRBJ1-5; D remains ambiguous. V lost 2 bases and J lost 0, with 5 bases in between. In germline, CDR1 is MNHEY, CDR2 SVGAGI. The CDR3 has 14 residues.